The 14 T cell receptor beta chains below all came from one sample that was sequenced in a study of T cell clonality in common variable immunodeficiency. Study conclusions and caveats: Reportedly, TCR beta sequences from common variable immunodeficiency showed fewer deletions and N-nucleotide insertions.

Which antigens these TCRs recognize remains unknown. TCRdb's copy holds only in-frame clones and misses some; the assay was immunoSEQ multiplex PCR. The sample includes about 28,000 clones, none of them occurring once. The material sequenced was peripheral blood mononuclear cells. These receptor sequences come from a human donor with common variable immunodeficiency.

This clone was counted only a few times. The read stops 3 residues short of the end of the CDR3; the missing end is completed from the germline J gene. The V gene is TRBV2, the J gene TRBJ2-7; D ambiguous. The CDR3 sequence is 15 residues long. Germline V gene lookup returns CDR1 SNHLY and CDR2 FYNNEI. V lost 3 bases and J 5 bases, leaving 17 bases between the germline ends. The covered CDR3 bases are TGTGCCAGCAGTGAGGTCTCTCCGGGTCTCCACGAG. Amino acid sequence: CASSEVSPGLHE. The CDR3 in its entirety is CASSEVSPGLHEQYF.

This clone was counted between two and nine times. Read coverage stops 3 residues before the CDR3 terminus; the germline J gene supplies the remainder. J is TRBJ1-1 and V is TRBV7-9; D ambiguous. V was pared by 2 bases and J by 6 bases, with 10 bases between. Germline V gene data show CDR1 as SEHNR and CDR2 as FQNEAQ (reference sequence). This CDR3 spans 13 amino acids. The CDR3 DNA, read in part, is TGTGCCAGCAGCTTAAGAGGCGGGGCTGAA. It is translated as CASSLRGGAE. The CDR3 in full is CASSLRGGAEAFF.

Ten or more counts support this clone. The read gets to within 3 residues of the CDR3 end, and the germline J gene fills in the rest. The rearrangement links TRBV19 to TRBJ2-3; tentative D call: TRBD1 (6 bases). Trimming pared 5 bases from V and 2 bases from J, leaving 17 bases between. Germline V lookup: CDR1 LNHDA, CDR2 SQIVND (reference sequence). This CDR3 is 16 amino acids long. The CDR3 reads CASSLQGWGFTDTQYF. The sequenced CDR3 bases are TGTGCCAGTAGTTTACAGGGCTGGGGGTTCACAGATACG.

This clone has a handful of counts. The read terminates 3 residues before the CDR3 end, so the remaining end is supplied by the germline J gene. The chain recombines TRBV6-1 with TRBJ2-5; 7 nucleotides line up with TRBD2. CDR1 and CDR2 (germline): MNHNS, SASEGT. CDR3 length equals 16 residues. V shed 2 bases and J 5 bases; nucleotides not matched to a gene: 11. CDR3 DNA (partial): TGTGCCAGCAGTGAAACGCGACTAGCCCCCGGGGAGACC. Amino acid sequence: CASSETRLAPGET. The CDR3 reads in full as CASSETRLAPGETQYF.

The CDR3: CASSLVPDYEQYF. The CDR3 DNA, read in part, is TGCGCCAGCAGCTTGGTACCAGACTACGAG. The rearrangement joins TRBV5-1 to TRBJ2-7; D unclear. The read gets to within 3 residues of the CDR3 end, and the germline J gene fills in the rest. V lost 0 bases, J lost 3 bases, and 7 bases lay in between. This CDR3 has 13 amino acids. Germline V gene lookup returns CDR1 SGHRS and CDR2 YFSETQ.

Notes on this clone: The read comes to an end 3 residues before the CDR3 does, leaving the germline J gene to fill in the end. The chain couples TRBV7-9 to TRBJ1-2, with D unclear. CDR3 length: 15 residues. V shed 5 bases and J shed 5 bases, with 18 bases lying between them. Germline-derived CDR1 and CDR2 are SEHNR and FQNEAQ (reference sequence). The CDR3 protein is CASSQGPETRYGYTF. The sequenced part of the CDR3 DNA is TGTGCCAGCAGCCAAGGCCCAGAAACTAGGTATGGC.

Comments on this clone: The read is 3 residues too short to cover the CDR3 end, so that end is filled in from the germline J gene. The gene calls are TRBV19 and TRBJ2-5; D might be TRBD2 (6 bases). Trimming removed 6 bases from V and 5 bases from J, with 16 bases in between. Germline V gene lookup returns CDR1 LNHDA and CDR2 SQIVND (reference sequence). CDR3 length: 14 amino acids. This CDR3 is CASSPGEPRETQYF. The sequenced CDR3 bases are TGTGCCAGTAGCCCGGGGGAGCCCCGGGAGACC.

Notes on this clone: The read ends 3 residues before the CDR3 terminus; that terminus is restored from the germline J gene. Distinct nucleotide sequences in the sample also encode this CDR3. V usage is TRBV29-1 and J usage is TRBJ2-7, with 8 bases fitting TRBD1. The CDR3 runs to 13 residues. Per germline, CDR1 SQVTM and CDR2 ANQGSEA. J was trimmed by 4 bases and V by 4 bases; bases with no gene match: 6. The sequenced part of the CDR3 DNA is TGCAGCGTTGGGTCGGACAGGGCATACGAG. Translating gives CSVGSDRAYE. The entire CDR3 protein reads CSVGSDRAYEQYF.

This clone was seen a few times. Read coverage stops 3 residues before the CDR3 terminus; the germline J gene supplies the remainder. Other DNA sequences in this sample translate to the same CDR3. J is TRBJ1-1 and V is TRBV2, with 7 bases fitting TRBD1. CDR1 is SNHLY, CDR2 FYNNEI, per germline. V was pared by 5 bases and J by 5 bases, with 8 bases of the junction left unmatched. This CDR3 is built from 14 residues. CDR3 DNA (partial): TGTGCCAGCAGTAGACAGGGTGGGTCGACTGAA. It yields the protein CASSRQGGSTE. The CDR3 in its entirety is CASSRQGGSTEAFF.

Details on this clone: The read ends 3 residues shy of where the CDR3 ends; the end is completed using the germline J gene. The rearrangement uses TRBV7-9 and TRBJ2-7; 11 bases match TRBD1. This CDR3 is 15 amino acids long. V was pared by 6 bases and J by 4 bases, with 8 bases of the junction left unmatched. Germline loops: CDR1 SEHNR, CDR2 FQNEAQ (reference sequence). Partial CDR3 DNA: TGTGCCAGCAGTTCAGGACAGGGGGCGGTTTACGAG. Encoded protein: CASSSGQGAVYE. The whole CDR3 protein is CASSSGQGAVYEQYF.

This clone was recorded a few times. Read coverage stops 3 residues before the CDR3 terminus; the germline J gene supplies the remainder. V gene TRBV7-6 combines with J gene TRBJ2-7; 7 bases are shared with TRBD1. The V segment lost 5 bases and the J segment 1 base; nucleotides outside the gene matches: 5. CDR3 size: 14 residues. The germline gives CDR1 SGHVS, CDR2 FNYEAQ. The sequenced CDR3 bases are TGTGCCAGCAGCCCCCAACAGGGGTCCTACGAG. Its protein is CASSPQQGSYE. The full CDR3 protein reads CASSPQQGSYEQYF.

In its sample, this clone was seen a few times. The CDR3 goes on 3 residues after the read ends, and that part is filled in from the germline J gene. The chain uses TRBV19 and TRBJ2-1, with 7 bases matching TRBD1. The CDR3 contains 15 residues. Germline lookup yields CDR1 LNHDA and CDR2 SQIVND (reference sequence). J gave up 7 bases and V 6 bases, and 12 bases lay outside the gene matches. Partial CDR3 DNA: TGTGCCAGTAGCACCGACGGCAGGGGGTATAATGAG. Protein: CASSTDGRGYNE. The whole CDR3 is CASSTDGRGYNEQFF.

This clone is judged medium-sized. This CDR3 is CASSSDSQGGANVLTF. CDR3 DNA, as far as it was read: TGCGCCAGCAGCTCGGACAGCCAAGGGGGGGCCAACGTC. The chain uses TRBV5-1 and TRBJ2-6; D possibly corresponds to TRBD1 (6 bases). The CDR3 extends 3 residues past the end of the read, so its final part is completed from the germline J gene. Per the germline V gene, CDR1 is SGHRS and CDR2 is YFSETQ. This CDR3 contains 16 residues. Trimming removed 3 bases at V and 4 bases at J, with 14 bases between.

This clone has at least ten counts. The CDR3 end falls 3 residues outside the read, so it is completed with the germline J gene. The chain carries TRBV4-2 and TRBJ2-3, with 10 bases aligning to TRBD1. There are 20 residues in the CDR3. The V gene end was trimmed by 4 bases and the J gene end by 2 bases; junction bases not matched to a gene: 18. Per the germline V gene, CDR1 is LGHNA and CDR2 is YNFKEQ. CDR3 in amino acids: CASSRRDRGPPSGLTDTQYF. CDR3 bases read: TGTGCCAGCAGCCGCCGGGACAGGGGTCCACCATCTGGACTCACAGATACG.